The rows below give T cell receptor beta chains drawn from one sample of a study of a mutant IDH1 vaccine in newly diagnosed glioma. Produced via immunoSEQ multiplex PCR; TCRdb's table is partial and in-frame only. The sample carries roughly 38,000 clones, roughly 78% recorded once. The specimen comprised PBMCs, sampled from a glioma patient treated with radiotherapy, temozolomide or both. The origin of the receptors is a man aged 35 to 55 with glioma. Some clones in this sample may be carry-over from other donors' samples. Each CDR3 is given with its conserved first and last residue. Fields, in order: clone size, V gene, D gene, J gene, CDR3 protein, CDR3 DNA. The D gene is left open where the match is weak. The size of a clone is reported for some rows only, either as once, few or many, or as a class for expanded clones.

clone_size: -; v_call: TRBV10-2; d_call: -; j_call: TRBJ1-5; cdr3_aa: CASSENNGEPQHF; cdr3_nt: TGCGCCAGCAGTGAGAACAACGGTGAGCCCCAGCATTTT
clone_size: -; v_call: TRBV7-9; d_call: -; j_call: TRBJ2-1; cdr3_aa: CASSPMTNDNEQFF; cdr3_nt: TGTGCCAGCAGCCCAATGACGAACGACAATGAGCAGTTCTTC
clone_size: -; v_call: TRBV9; d_call: -; j_call: TRBJ2-3; cdr3_aa: CASSVVTPGVADTQYF; cdr3_nt: TGTGCCAGCAGCGTAGTTACTCCGGGGGTCGCAGATACGCAGTATTTT
clone_size: -; v_call: TRBV5-1; d_call: -; j_call: TRBJ2-5; cdr3_aa: CASSTTGNSQETQYF; cdr3_nt: TGCGCCAGCAGCACTACAGGGAACAGCCAAGAGACCCAGTACTTC
clone_size: few; v_call: TRBV5-1; d_call: -; j_call: TRBJ1-2; cdr3_aa: CASSIGSVGENYGYTF; cdr3_nt: TGCGCCAGCAGCATTGGCAGTGTTGGGGAGAACTATGGCTACACCTTC
clone_size: few; v_call: TRBV19; d_call: -; j_call: TRBJ1-6; cdr3_aa: CASRNRGRRISPLHF; cdr3_nt: TGTGCCAGTAGAAATCGGGGCCGGCGAATTTCACCCCTCCACTTT
clone_size: -; v_call: TRBV5-1; d_call: -; j_call: TRBJ1-2; cdr3_aa: CASSLFQGYYGYTF; cdr3_nt: TGCGCCAGCAGCTTGTTCCAGGGCTACTATGGCTACACCTTC
clone_size: -; v_call: TRBV2; d_call: -; j_call: TRBJ2-7; cdr3_aa: CATTPRDPSSYEQYF; cdr3_nt: TGTGCCACCACCCCCCGGGACCCCAGCTCCTACGAGCAGTACTTC
clone_size: -; v_call: TRBV19; d_call: -; j_call: TRBJ1-2; cdr3_aa: CASSTTPGTAYGYTF; cdr3_nt: TGTGCCAGTAGTACCACTCCCGGGACCGCCTATGGCTACACCTTC
clone_size: -; v_call: TRBV7-9; d_call: TRBD2; j_call: TRBJ2-3; cdr3_aa: CASSSPRAGGPSTDTQYF; cdr3_nt: TGTGCCAGCAGCTCTCCGAGAGCGGGGGGCCCTAGCACAGATACGCAGTATTTT
clone_size: few; v_call: TRBV19; d_call: TRBD2; j_call: TRBJ2-7; cdr3_aa: CASSSPPGLAYEQYF; cdr3_nt: TGTGCCAGTAGTTCACCCCCGGGACTAGCCTACGAGCAGTACTTC
clone_size: -; v_call: TRBV30; d_call: -; j_call: TRBJ1-2; cdr3_aa: CAWSVHVRYRAF; cdr3_nt: TGTGCCTGGAGTGTACATGTACGCTACAGGGCCTTC
clone_size: -; v_call: TRBV15; d_call: -; j_call: TRBJ2-1; cdr3_aa: CATELGLRGNEQFF; cdr3_nt: TGTGCCACCGAACTGGGGCTCCGGGGCAATGAGCAGTTCTTC
clone_size: once; v_call: TRBV9; d_call: -; j_call: TRBJ2-7; cdr3_aa: CASSLGAYPGPSEQYF; cdr3_nt: TGTGCCAGCAGCCTCGGGGCGTATCCGGGACCATCAGAGCAGTACTTC
clone_size: -; v_call: TRBV29-1; d_call: -; j_call: TRBJ2-5; cdr3_aa: CSVEVGGRTQYF; cdr3_nt: TGCAGCGTTGAAGTCGGGGGCCGGACCCAGTACTTC
clone_size: once; v_call: TRBV5-4; d_call: TRBD1; j_call: TRBJ1-1; cdr3_aa: CVSSLTGKATEAFF; cdr3_nt: TGTGTCAGCAGCCTGACAGGGAAGGCCACTGAAGCTTTCTTT
clone_size: -; v_call: TRBV27; d_call: TRBD1; j_call: TRBJ1-1; cdr3_aa: CASSNTAGTGVTEAFF; cdr3_nt: TGTGCCAGCAGTAATACAGCGGGGACAGGGGTCACTGAAGCTTTCTTT
clone_size: -; v_call: TRBV7-6; d_call: -; j_call: TRBJ2-7; cdr3_aa: CASSLAGGPTHEQYF; cdr3_nt: TGTGCCAGCAGCTTAGCGGGGGGGCCGACGCACGAGCAGTACTTC
clone_size: -; v_call: TRBV9; d_call: -; j_call: TRBJ2-7; cdr3_aa: CASSVAPGYEQYF; cdr3_nt: TGTGCCAGCAGCGTAGCTCCGGGCTACGAGCAGTACTTC
clone_size: -; v_call: TRBV5-1; d_call: TRBD1; j_call: TRBJ2-7; cdr3_aa: CASSLTPGTGGKEQYF; cdr3_nt: TGCGCCAGCAGCTTAACCCCGGGGACAGGGGGCAAGGAGCAGTACTTC
clone_size: -; v_call: TRBV5-6; d_call: TRBD1; j_call: TRBJ2-1; cdr3_aa: CASSWDRGELFF; cdr3_nt: TGTGCCAGCAGCTGGGACAGGGGGGAGCTGTTCTTC
clone_size: -; v_call: TRBV5-1; d_call: -; j_call: TRBJ2-5; cdr3_aa: CASSAVKGGQETQYF; cdr3_nt: TGCGCCAGCAGCGCCGTAAAAGGGGGCCAAGAGACCCAGTACTTC
clone_size: -; v_call: TRBV29-1; d_call: -; j_call: TRBJ2-7; cdr3_aa: CSVEDQGQSSYEQYF; cdr3_nt: TGCAGCGTTGAAGATCAAGGGCAGTCTTCCTACGAGCAGTACTTC
clone_size: -; v_call: TRBV9; d_call: -; j_call: TRBJ1-1; cdr3_aa: CASSPPRAGLLNTEAFF; cdr3_nt: TGTGCCAGCAGCCCACCTCGGGCAGGGCTCTTGAACACTGAAGCTTTCTTT
clone_size: few; v_call: TRBV18; d_call: -; j_call: TRBJ2-2; cdr3_aa: CASSPRSEGGGELFF; cdr3_nt: TGTGCCAGCTCACCACGGTCAGAGGGTGGCGGGGAGCTGTTTTTT
clone_size: -; v_call: TRBV7-3; d_call: TRBD1; j_call: TRBJ2-2; cdr3_aa: CASSPQGTGHTGELFF; cdr3_nt: TGTGCCAGCAGCCCCCAAGGGACAGGGCACACCGGGGAGCTGTTTTTT
clone_size: few; v_call: TRBV19; d_call: -; j_call: TRBJ1-1; cdr3_aa: CASSYQGPNTEAFF; cdr3_nt: TGTGCCAGTAGTTACCAGGGACCGAACACTGAAGCTTTCTTT
clone_size: -; v_call: TRBV4-1; d_call: -; j_call: TRBJ1-1; cdr3_aa: CASSQVPGNTEAFF; cdr3_nt: TGCGCCAGCAGCCAAGTCCCGGGGAACACTGAAGCTTTCTTT
clone_size: -; v_call: TRBV11-2; d_call: -; j_call: TRBJ1-2; cdr3_aa: CASSQTRGANYGYTF; cdr3_nt: TGTGCCAGCAGCCAAACGAGGGGGGCCAACTATGGCTACACCTTC
clone_size: -; v_call: TRBV6-5; d_call: -; j_call: TRBJ1-1; cdr3_aa: CASSPPGRGAFF; cdr3_nt: TGTGCCAGCAGTCCCCCGGGGCGGGGGGCTTTCTTT
clone_size: -; v_call: TRBV4-1; d_call: TRBD1; j_call: TRBJ1-2; cdr3_aa: CASSQDLDRGVYGYTF; cdr3_nt: TGCGCCAGCAGCCAAGATCTGGACAGGGGGGTCTATGGCTACACCTTC
clone_size: -; v_call: TRBV5-4; d_call: -; j_call: TRBJ2-3; cdr3_aa: CASSLGLGGMDTQYF; cdr3_nt: TGTGCCAGCAGCTTGGGGCTAGGGGGGATGGATACGCAGTATTTT
clone_size: -; v_call: TRBV5-1; d_call: -; j_call: TRBJ1-4; cdr3_aa: CASSLGGVNEKLFF; cdr3_nt: TGCGCCAGCAGCTTGGGGGGGGTGAACGAAAAACTGTTTTTT